These T cell receptor beta chains were read from a single sample in a study of cytomegalovirus exposure and HLA in healthy donors. The protocol was immunoSEQ multiplex PCR, while the TCRdb copy is restricted to in-frame clones and leaves out a portion. The repertoire holds about 120,000 clones, with around four fifths as singletons. The sample was PBMCs. Source of these receptors: a woman aged 35 to 49 in good health and CMV-seronegative. CDR3s include the opening cysteine and the closing phenylalanine or tryptophan. Each record gives: V gene, clone size, D gene, J gene, CDR3 protein, CDR3 DNA. D genes are given only for firm matches. For some rows the clone size is stated as once, few or many, or as a class when expanded; others skip it.

TRBV11-2,-,TRBD1,TRBJ1-1,CASSSGLNRGVDTEAFF,TGTGCCAGCAGCTCAGGCCTAAACAGGGGGGTGGACACTGAAGCTTTCTTT
TRBV6-5,once,-,TRBJ2-3,CASSLKGAGGGDTQYF,TGTGCCAGCAGTTTGAAGGGTGCGGGCGGTGGTGATACGCAGTATTTT
TRBV7-3,-,-,TRBJ2-6,CASSARGTGANVLTF,TGTGCCAGCAGCGCACGGGGGACCGGGGCCAACGTCCTGACTTTC
TRBV4-3,-,TRBD2,TRBJ2-7,CASSQNWRESEQYF,TGCGCCAGCAGCCAAAATTGGCGGGAGAGCGAGCAGTACTTC
TRBV28,-,-,TRBJ2-2,CASSSPGNTGELFF,TGTGCCAGCAGTTCACCCGGGAACACCGGGGAGCTGTTTTTT
TRBV7-6,-,TRBD2,TRBJ2-3,CASSQLTSGRAGTDTQYF,TGTGCCAGCAGCCAGCTGACTAGCGGGAGGGCCGGGACAGATACGCAGTATTTT
TRBV28,-,-,TRBJ1-2,CASSLEDGQGSSYGYTF,TGTGCCAGCAGTTTAGAGGACGGGCAGGGAAGCAGTTATGGCTACACCTTC
TRBV5-1,-,-,TRBJ1-5,CASSLGQSNQPQHF,TGCGCCAGCAGCCTGGGACAAAGCAATCAGCCCCAGCATTTT
TRBV9,-,TRBD2,TRBJ2-3,CASSALAGVSDTQYF,TGTGCCAGCAGCGCCCTAGCGGGAGTGTCAGATACGCAGTATTTT
TRBV27,-,-,TRBJ2-3,CASSSTVEGTQYF,TGTGCCAGCAGTTCCACAGTCGAGGGAACGCAGTATTTT
TRBV4-3,few,-,TRBJ2-7,CASSQRRSYEQYF,TGCGCCAGCAGCCAACGCAGGTCCTACGAGCAGTACTTC
TRBV4-2,once,-,TRBJ2-1,CASSQESLFTYNEQFF,TGTGCCAGCAGCCAAGAGAGCCTCTTTACCTACAATGAGCAGTTCTTC
TRBV11-1,-,TRBD1,TRBJ2-1,CASSSGQEPYNEQFF,TGTGCCAGCAGCTCAGGACAGGAACCCTACAATGAGCAGTTCTTC
TRBV4-2,few,TRBD1,TRBJ2-3,CASSQAGTGVLGDTQYF,TGTGCCAGCAGCCAAGCCGGGACAGGGGTACTGGGAGATACGCAGTATTTT
TRBV27,-,TRBD1,TRBJ1-1,CASSLAYRGNTEAFF,TGTGCCAGCAGTTTGGCTTACAGGGGGAACACTGAAGCTTTCTTT
TRBV6-5,-,TRBD1,TRBJ1-2,CASSTGTVYGYTF,TGTGCCAGCAGTACGGGGACAGTCTATGGCTACACCTTC
TRBV7-6,-,TRBD2,TRBJ2-7,CASTPSGGYEQYF,TGTGCCAGCACCCCTAGCGGGGGCTACGAGCAGTACTTC
TRBV10-3,few,TRBD1,TRBJ2-1,CAIRSSGTGLHNEQFF,TGTGCCATCAGATCCTCCGGGACAGGGCTTCACAATGAGCAGTTCTTC
TRBV2,-,-,TRBJ2-2,CATLRGGTGELFF,TGTGCCACTTTACGAGGGGGTACCGGGGAGCTGTTTTTT
TRBV18,once,-,TRBJ2-1,CASSPPSRGLIDEQFF,TGTGCCAGCTCACCACCTAGCAGGGGCCTAATCGATGAGCAGTTCTTC
TRBV7-6,-,TRBD2,TRBJ2-7,CASSLGPPTTSGSSYEQYF,TGTGCCAGCAGCTTAGGCCCCCCCACAACTAGCGGGAGCTCCTACGAGCAGTACTTC
TRBV18,-,-,TRBJ2-7,CASSPLGAGSGEQYF,TGTGCCAGCTCACCACTGGGGGCAGGCTCTGGCGAGCAGTACTTC
TRBV10-3,-,-,TRBJ2-7,CAISDDSYSYEQYF,TGTGCCATCAGTGACGACAGCTACTCCTACGAGCAGTACTTC
TRBV10-1,-,-,TRBJ2-7,CASSEPGRYEQYF,TGCGCCAGCAGTGAACCAGGGCGCTACGAGCAGTACTTC
TRBV19,-,TRBD1,TRBJ2-7,CASGDRDSYEQYF,TGTGCCAGTGGGGACAGGGACTCCTACGAGCAGTACTTC
TRBV1,-,-,TRBJ2-3,CTSISAGRQPPRTQYF,TGCACCAGCATCTCGGCGGGGAGGCAGCCCCCGCGTACGCAGTATTTT
TRBV4-2,few,TRBD2,TRBJ2-7,CASSQDVGAGAYEQYF,TGTGCCAGCAGCCAAGATGTGGGAGCGGGGGCCTACGAGCAGTACTTC